This T cell receptor (beta chain) was captured by sequencing in a study of blood T cell repertoires in COVID-19 (dated by TCRdb to 2018 to 2021). Regarding the complete study: The collaborator samples originated in the United States, Italy and Spain and spanned the acute and convalescent phases of COVID-19. The material from the prospective study consisted of cDNA or gDNA derived from T cells, B-cell-depleted T cells, or PBMCs. Where available, HLA class I and class II types were obtained from metadata supplied by the sample provider rather than from assay-based typing. The samples were drawn from the first 160 participants of the ongoing ImmuneRACE study and from 1,254 subjects provided by 6 global collaborators. A de-identified subject ID, COVID-19 status, age in years and sex were almost always included in the sample metadata. Deeply sampled blood TCRbeta repertoires from subjects exposed to, actively infected with, or recovered from COVID-19 were included in the dataset. A freely available public database, intended as a resource for researchers studying the immune response to SARS-CoV-2, is where the repertoires were released.

TCRbeta CDR3 regions were amplified from genomic DNA by means of the immunoSEQ Assay, a bias-controlled multiplex PCR. The source study handled its data this way. The number of nucleated cells in each sample was estimated from the amplification of reference gene primers within the assay. To quantify the absolute abundance of each unique TCRbeta CDR3 rearrangement, sequence reads were collapsed and filtered. For each sample, productive Simpson clonality was calculated as the square root of Simpson's diversity index across productive rearrangements. TCRdb's version of the immuneACCESS table is confined to in-frame rearrangements and falls short of the full clone set. An unresolved V gene accounts for under half of the shortfall where checked; the remainder is of unknown origin. The V and J calls and the clone size are those of that table, but D and trimming were determined from the DNA. This sample comprises 340,000 or so clones, 65% to 90% of them detected only once. The ten biggest clones cover approximately 4.4% of the sample.

Ends trimmed: V by 2 bases, J by 3 bases; bases unmatched to a gene: 1. The CDR3 runs 14 residues from the cysteine to the phenylalanine. Just CDR3 DNA is preserved here, 42 bases in frame from base 1. The germline V gene supplies CDR1 SGDLS and CDR2 YYNGEE. Note on this clone: Its binding antigen is unknown. Qualities for individual bases were not recorded, and no much larger clone is one base off.

In the prospective study, participants were about 18 to 95 years old, resided in about two dozen geographic areas of the United States, and were enrolled through a virtual design. Cohort assignment in the prospective study relied on participant-reported clinical history from a screening survey and a study questionnaire. Each participant in the prospective study had whole blood, serum and a nasopharyngeal or oropharyngeal swab collected by mobile phlebotomists. Prospective study participants could optionally give additional blood draws and questionnaires over a roughly two-month period. Blood samples from the prospective study were shipped frozen or at room temperature prior to DNA extraction. The research as a whole found: The quantity of clinical and demographic metadata differed by source and by participant and was supplied without curation.

The chain is made from TRBV9 and TRBJ1-3; a stretch of 8 junction bases matches TRBD1. The sequenced material came from PBMCs or T cells enriched from blood (not recorded which). The receptor comes from a woman aged 40 to 50 with acute COVID-19. The DNA is as follows: TGTGCCAGCAGCGTGGACAGGGATGGAAACACCATATATTTT. Protein translation: CASSVDRDGNTIYF.